This TCR beta chain was identified in a study of blood T cell repertoires in COVID-19. J gave up 4 bases and V 0 bases, and 7 bases lay outside the gene matches. The CDR3 has 16 residues. Per the germline V gene, CDR1 is SGDLS and CDR2 is YYNGEE. The table lists this clone with many counts. Here immunoSEQ multiplex PCR was the method, and the copy in TCRdb shows in-frame clones only, minus some. The sample includes hundreds of thousands of clones, nearly 90% of them seen just once. The origin of this receptor is a man between 18 and 29 years old with COVID-19, enrolled during active disease. Sequencing was done on a sample of peripheral blood. The chain recombines TRBV9 with TRBJ2-3; TRBD2 agrees at 8 bases. CDR3 DNA sequence: TGTGCCAGCAGCGTAGATGCGGGGGGCGGGGCAGATACGCAGTATTTT. This codes for CASSVDAGGGADTQYF.